This TCR beta chain was retrieved from a study of shared clonotypes between healthy human individuals. Across the whole study: The study drew on two women and a few men aged 18 to 49 as donors.

TCRdb's copy holds only in-frame clones and misses some; the assay was immunoSEQ multiplex PCR. The profile covers some 1.5 million clones, with about 96% appearing a single time and over 1% taken by the ten largest. Germline-derived CDR1 and CDR2 are MDHEN and SYDVKM. The CDR3 covers 14 residues. The V gene lost 5 bases and the J gene lost 7 bases, with 15 bases spanning the gap. Study-wide findings and caveats: Non-shared clonotypes were found to have lower generation probabilities than the clonotypes that were shared by all four of the sorted-subset donors.

As regards this clone: What it binds is unknown.

The receptor's source is a young man in good health. The material sequenced was naive CD4+ T cells sorted from blood. Subset defined: CD45RA+ positively selected. The chain is built from TRBV28 and TRBJ2-1; D remains ambiguous. CDR3 amino acids: CASSLATPGNEQFF. CDR3 coding DNA: TGTGCCAGCAGTCTCGCGACTCCCGGTAATGAGCAGTTCTTC.